The source of this TCR beta chain is a study of T cell repertoires in cytomegalovirus infection. At the level of the study: The authors relied on CMV epitopes, both recently identified HLA-C-restricted and well-studied HLA-B-restricted. Public TCR beta signatures were indicative of both CMV infection and a matching HLA type.

One entry per CDR3 protein results from TCRdb running MiXCR on the reads. The sample comprises more than 300,000 distinct CDR3 sequences, just under 35% of which are singletons, and 13% rests with the top ten. Broader study findings: Cumulated frequencies of public TCR beta families served to identify carriers of CMV plus the relevant HLA. HLA-C-restricted CMV-specific TCR beta clonotypes prevailed in the ex vivo response.

This clonotype was picked up a small number of times. Its antigen is not identified. V lost 5 bases and J lost 10, with 21 bases in between. CDR3 size: 15 residues. Germline CDR1 reads SEHNR; CDR2 reads FQNEAQ (reference sequence). The source was cultured PBMCs, collected from culture after CMV antigen stimulation. V and J are TRBV7-9 and TRBJ2-1, with a tentative D call TRBD1 (6 bases). This TCR came from a human donor in good health (CMV status not recorded). Some clones in this sample may be carry-over from other donors' samples. The CDR3 DNA is TGTGCCAGCAGCCCAAGTCCGCAACAGGGACCCGAGCAGTTCTTC. Translation: CASSPSPQQGPEQFF.